The 20 T cell receptor beta chains in this list originate from one sample, sequenced in a study of blood T cell repertoires in COVID-19. Profiled with immunoSEQ multiplex PCR; TCRdb holds only in-frame clones, not every one. The sample records about 440,000 clones, more than 85% being singletons. The sample consisted of peripheral blood. All receptors derive from a woman aged 25 to 39 with acute or convalescent COVID-19.

This chain links TRBV23-1 with TRBJ2-7; 9 nucleotides line up with TRBD2. TRBV23-1 qualifies as an ORF whose function is uncertain. The CDR3 is 15 residues long. V shed 8 bases, J shed 2 bases, and the junction held 10 bases outside the gene matches. The CDR3 reads CASGNSGGFPYEQYF. CDR3 sequence (DNA): TGCGCCAGCGGGAACAGCGGGGGGTTTCCCTACGAGCAGTACTTC.

This clone came up a few times. The gene calls are TRBV7-8 and TRBJ1-2, with TRBD1 as a possible D gene (6 bases). Germline loops: CDR1 SGHVS, CDR2 FQNEAQ. Trimming removed 0 bases from V and 2 bases from J, with 10 bases in between. The length of the CDR3 is 15 residues. DNA of the CDR3: TGTGCCAGCAGCTTAGCACCCACAGGGAACTATGGCTACACCTTC. It is translated as CASSLAPTGNYGYTF.

The chain has TRBV27 and TRBJ2-3, with 11 nucleotides matching TRBD2. Trimming took 3 bases from V and 13 from J; bases not matched to a gene: 6. The CDR3 extends over 13 amino acids. CDR1 MNHEY and CDR2 SMNVEV come from the germline V gene (reference sequence). DNA for the CDR3: TGTGCCAGCAGTTTTGGGATACTAGCGGGGGAGTATTTT. Amino acids: CASSFGILAGEYF.

This sequence joins TRBV10-2 and TRBJ1-1; 10 bases map to TRBD1. The CDR3 is 15 amino acids. Trimming removed 2 bases from V and 6 bases from J; junction bases left unmatched: 6. CDR1 and CDR2 from the germline V gene are WSHSY and SAAADI. CDR3 DNA: TGCGCCAGCAGTGAGCCGGGACAGGGGAGGGCTGAAGCTTTCTTT. The encoded protein is CASSEPGQGRAEAFF.

The chain employs TRBV30 and TRBJ2-5; D is perhaps TRBD1 (5 bases). This CDR3 has 13 residues. The germline V gene encodes CDR1 GTSNPN and CDR2 SVGIG (reference sequence). The germline V and J ends were trimmed by 2 bases and 5 bases, with 12 bases remaining between them. DNA for the CDR3: TGTGCCTGGAGTCTAGGGGTGGGGGAGACCCAGTACTTC. As protein: CAWSLGVGETQYF.

Note on this clone: The junction differs from germline at one of its ends, possibly a read error. The genes are TRBV28 and TRBJ1-1; D possibly corresponds to TRBD1 (5 bases). CDR1 and CDR2 (germline): MDHEN, SYDVKM. The CDR3 is 12 residues long. CDR3 coding DNA: TGTGCCAGCAGTTTATCACAGGCCATCCCCGGATTT. Its translation: CASSLSQAIPGF. Together with reference TRBV28 and TRBJ1-1, the CDR3 gives the full variable domain: DVKVTQSSRYLVKRTGEKVFLECVQDMDHENMFWYRQDPGLGLRLIYFSYDVKMKEKGDIPEGYSVSREKKERFSLILESASTNQTSMYLCASSLSQAIPGFGQGTRLTVV.

The genes are TRBV29-1 and TRBJ1-1, with 9 bases aligning to TRBD1. CDR3 length: 12 residues. V trimming: 5 bases; J trimming: 7 bases; junction bases outside the gene matches: 5. From germline, CDR1 is SQVTM and CDR2 ANQGSEA. CDR3 nucleotides: TGCAGCGTTTCGACAGGGGGTTTTGAAGCTTTCTTT. This gives the protein CSVSTGGFEAFF.

The V gene is TRBV7-9, the J gene TRBJ2-1, with a tentative D call TRBD1 (7 bases). Trimming removed 5 bases at V and 4 bases at J, with 9 bases between. Germline lookup yields CDR1 SEHNR and CDR2 FQNEAQ (reference sequence). CDR3 length: 13 amino acids. CDR3 loop: CASSAGQYNEQFF. The CDR3 region has the DNA TGTGCCAGCAGCGCGGGACAGTACAATGAGCAGTTCTTC.

This clone has only a few counts. The chain employs TRBV5-1 and TRBJ1-6; a weak D match, TRBD1 (6 bases). Germline CDR1 is SGHRS and CDR2 is YFSETQ. The CDR3 length is 15 residues. V was cut by 4 bases and J by 5 bases, with 13 bases left in between. CDR3 loop: CASSLGTLNNSPLHF. CDR3 DNA: TGCGCCAGCAGCCTCGGGACACTCAATAATTCACCCCTCCACTTT.

The J gene is TRBJ2-4, the V gene TRBV2; unclear D gene. Germline V gives CDR1 SNHLY, CDR2 FYNNEI. The CDR3 is made up of 14 amino acids. V gave up 4 bases and J gave up 0 bases, with 7 bases separating them. The CDR3 is CASSGGLAKNIQYF. The CDR3 bases are TGTGCCAGCAGTGGAGGCCTAGCCAAAAACATTCAGTACTTC. The complete variable domain, with remaining parts taken from reference TRBV2 and TRBJ2-4, reads EPEVTQTPSHQVTQMGQEVILRCVPISNHLYFYWYRQILGQKVEFLVSFYNNEISEKSEIFDDQFSVERPDGSNFTLKIRSTKLEDSAMYFCASSGGLAKNIQYFGAGTRLSVL.

This clone is a singleton in its sample. The chain has TRBV28 and TRBJ2-1; 10 bases are shared with TRBD1. Losses at the gene ends were 6 bases for V and 6 bases for J; bases not matched to a gene: 2. The CDR3 is 13 residues long. Germline V gene data show CDR1 as MDHEN and CDR2 as SYDVKM. The CDR3 DNA follows: TGTGCCAGCAGAGGACAGGGGGTCAATGAGCAGTTCTTC. Encoded protein: CASRGQGVNEQFF.

The J gene is TRBJ2-2, the V gene TRBV6-2 or TRBV6-3, with 10 bases lining up with TRBD2. Unmatched junction bases numbered 12, after V lost 2 bases and J lost 3 bases. The CDR3 sequence is 19 residues long. Germline CDR1 is MNHEY and CDR2 is SVGEGT. The CDR3 DNA follows: TGTGCCAGCAGTTACAATCCGCTAGCGGGGGCCTCGGACACCGGGGAGCTGTTTTTT. Protein: CASSYNPLAGASDTGELFF.

The chain links TRBV5-4 to TRBJ1-2; TRBD1 matches 7 bases. CDR1 is SGHNT, CDR2 YYREEE, per germline (reference sequence). The CDR3 contains 16 residues. Unmatched junction bases numbered 14, after V lost 4 bases and J lost 5 bases. In nucleotides, the CDR3 is TGTGCCAGCAGCCCCGGACAGGATAAAGATCTTTATGGCTACACCTTC. Translating gives CASSPGQDKDLYGYTF.

The chain employs TRBV7-8 and TRBJ2-3, with 7 bases identical to TRBD1. The CDR3 is 15 amino acids. Germline CDR1 reads SGHVS; CDR2 reads FQNEAQ. The V segment lost 8 bases and the J segment 2 bases; nucleotides outside the gene matches: 10. The CDR3 DNA is TGTGCCAGCCAGGGGCAGGGGGACCTCACAGATACGCAGTATTTT. Its translation: CASQGQGDLTDTQYF.

The rearrangement links TRBV6-2 or TRBV6-3 to TRBJ2-5; 10 nucleotides match TRBD2. With V trimmed by 2 bases and J by 5 bases, 17 bases remained unmatched. Germline V gives CDR1 MNHEY, CDR2 SVGEGT. This CDR3 is 19 amino acids long. CDR3 bases: TGTGCCAGCAGTTACCGTTCGCAGCGAGGAGCGGGGGGGAGGGAGACCCAGTACTTC. Translating gives CASSYRSQRGAGGRETQYF.

The rearrangement joins TRBV7-3 to TRBJ2-5; D possibly corresponds to TRBD2 (5 bases). Germline V gives CDR1 SGHTA, CDR2 FQGTGA. The CDR3 is made up of 13 amino acids. Trimming shortened V by 7 bases and J by 4 bases, and 13 bases separated the two germline ends. The CDR3 nucleotides read TGTGCCAGCAAGGGAGCGGCCTCAGAGACCCAGTACTTC. As protein: CASKGAASETQYF.

This chain joins TRBV5-5 and TRBJ1-6; TRBD1 might be the D (6 bases). Trimming took 5 bases from V and 0 from J, leaving 12 bases between them. CDR1 is SGHKS and CDR2 is YYEKEE in the germline V gene (reference sequence). This CDR3 contains 16 residues. In DNA form, the CDR3 reads TGTGCCAGCAGTCGGACAGTTAGCTCCTATAATTCACCCCTCCACTTT. Protein: CASSRTVSSYNSPLHF.

This clone showed up just a few times. The CDR3 region has the DNA TGTGCCAGCAGCTCGAAACAGGGGGTCCCCCTCCACTTT. The encoded protein is CASSSKQGVPLHF. The chain uses TRBV5-4 and TRBJ1-6; 8 nucleotides align to TRBD1. Germline loops: CDR1 SGHNT, CDR2 YYREEE (reference sequence). The CDR3 consists of 13 residues. After removal of 3 bases from V and 13 bases from J, the junction contained 6 bases not matched to a gene. The full variable domain, its missing parts supplied by reference TRBV5-4 and TRBJ1-6, is ETGVTQSPTHLIKTRGQQVTLRCSSQSGHNTVSWYQQALGQGPQFIFQYYREEENGRGNFPPRFSGLQFPNYSSELNVNALELDDSALYLCASSSKQGVPLHFGNGTRLTVT.

With respect to this clone: An end of the junction does not agree with germline; a read error may underlie this. The chain has TRBV3-1 (or the pseudogene TRBV3-2) and TRBJ2-7; 8 positions match TRBD1. The CDR3 loop spans 12 amino acids. Looked up from germline, CDR1 is LGHDT and CDR2 is YNNKEL (reference sequence). CDR3 residues: CASSQVGQGQDF. CDR3 sequence (DNA): TGTGCCAGCAGCCAAGTAGGTCAGGGACAGGACTTC.

The gene calls are TRBV19 and TRBJ1-2, with a weak D call TRBD1 (5 bases). Trimming pared 5 bases from V and 7 bases from J, leaving 11 bases between. The CDR3 spans 12 residues. Germline CDR1 LNHDA, CDR2 SQIVND (reference sequence). CDR3: CASSLGGSGYTF. The CDR3 nucleotides are TGTGCCAGTAGTCTCGGGGGGTCTGGCTACACCTTC.